These T cell receptor beta chains were read from a single sample in a study of identical twins. TCRdb fed the 5' RACE reads into MiXCR, producing one record per CDR3 protein. The sample holds nearly 650,000 distinct CDR3 sequences, around 7.5% seen once. This same sample was also taken into another study, of yellow fever vaccine responses in identical twins.

Sequences were obtained from PBMCs. The receptor source for this set is a woman aged 18-29 years in good health. Each CDR3 is given with its conserved first and last residue. The D gene is left open where the match is weak. Not every row has a clone size; where given, it reads once, few, many or a size class.

clone size: -; D gene: -; V gene: TRBV19; J gene: TRBJ2-7; CDR3 protein: CASSIGIRTNAPYEQYF; CDR3 DNA: TGTGCCAGTAGTATAGGGATCCGGACTAACGCCCCCTACGAGCAGTACTTC
clone size: many; D gene: -; V gene: TRBV6-5; J gene: TRBJ1-6; CDR3 protein: CASSSVYHYNSPLHF; CDR3 DNA: TGTGCCAGCAGTTCCGTCTACCATTATAATTCACCCCTCCACTTT
clone size: many; D gene: -; V gene: TRBV10-3; J gene: TRBJ2-7; CDR3 protein: CAISTGPYEQYF; CDR3 DNA: TGTGCCATCAGTACAGGCCCCTACGAGCAGTACTTC
clone size: -; D gene: TRBD2; V gene: TRBV27; J gene: TRBJ2-3; CDR3 protein: CASSLGTSGRFTDTQYF; CDR3 DNA: TGTGCCAGCAGCCTTGGGACTAGCGGGAGGTTCACAGATACGCAGTATTTT
clone size: few; D gene: -; V gene: TRBV7-9; J gene: TRBJ2-5; CDR3 protein: CASSLLDRLLEETQYF; CDR3 DNA: TGTGCCAGCAGCCTACTCGACAGGTTACTAGAAGAGACCCAGTACTTC
clone size: many; D gene: -; V gene: TRBV5-1; J gene: TRBJ1-2; CDR3 protein: CASSSRVNYGYTF; CDR3 DNA: TGCGCCAGCAGCTCCAGGGTGAACTATGGCTACACCTTC
clone size: -; D gene: -; V gene: TRBV10-3; J gene: TRBJ2-7; CDR3 protein: CAISELGSYEQYF; CDR3 DNA: TGTGCCATCAGTGAGTTGGGCAGCTACGAGCAGTACTTC
clone size: few; D gene: -; V gene: TRBV29-1; J gene: TRBJ1-1; CDR3 protein: CSEGRRNTEAFF; CDR3 DNA: TGCAGCGAGGGGCGTAGGAACACTGAAGCTTTCTTT
clone size: -; D gene: -; V gene: TRBV5-1; J gene: TRBJ1-2; CDR3 protein: CASSFSGSDYGYTF; CDR3 DNA: TGCGCCAGCAGCTTTTCTGGGTCTGACTATGGCTACACCTTC
clone size: few; D gene: -; V gene: TRBV20-1; J gene: TRBJ1-1; CDR3 protein: CSARVGAAFF; CDR3 DNA: TGCAGTGCTAGAGTGGGGGCAGCTTTCTTT
clone size: -; D gene: -; V gene: TRBV29-1; J gene: TRBJ2-1; CDR3 protein: CSVEDYSASSYNEQFF; CDR3 DNA: TGCAGCGTTGAAGACTACTCGGCGAGCTCCTACAATGAGCAGTTCTTC
clone size: -; D gene: TRBD2; V gene: TRBV20-1; J gene: TRBJ2-3; CDR3 protein: CSAAGTSGGQPTDTQYF; CDR3 DNA: TGCAGTGCAGCCGGGACTAGCGGGGGACAACCCACAGATACGCAGTATTTT
clone size: few; D gene: TRBD2; V gene: TRBV6-5; J gene: TRBJ2-1; CDR3 protein: CASSYSMVGSGGYRQFF; CDR3 DNA: TGTGCCAGCAGTTACTCGATGGTAGGGTCGGGAGGGTACCGGCAGTTCTTC
clone size: few; D gene: TRBD1; V gene: TRBV4-2; J gene: TRBJ1-6; CDR3 protein: CASSQDRDRRNSPLHF; CDR3 DNA: TGTGCCAGCAGCCAAGATCGGGACAGAAGAAATTCACCCCTCCACTTT
clone size: -; D gene: TRBD2; V gene: TRBV5-1; J gene: TRBJ2-3; CDR3 protein: CASSFQTSGVPLTDTQYF; CDR3 DNA: TGCGCCAGCAGCTTCCAGACTAGCGGGGTGCCCTTAACAGATACGCAGTATTTT
clone size: -; D gene: -; V gene: TRBV6-2/TRBV6-3; J gene: TRBJ1-2; CDR3 protein: CASWSIGSGYTF; CDR3 DNA: TGTGCCAGCTGGTCGATAGGAAGTGGCTACACCTTC
clone size: -; D gene: -; V gene: TRBV5-1; J gene: TRBJ2-3; CDR3 protein: CASSLSIGTDTQYF; CDR3 DNA: TGCGCCAGCAGCTTGTCCATAGGCACAGATACGCAGTATTTT
clone size: -; D gene: -; V gene: TRBV7-8; J gene: TRBJ2-5; CDR3 protein: CASSPLEDRETQYF; CDR3 DNA: TGTGCCAGCAGCCCACTGGAGGATCGGGAGACCCAGTACTTC
clone size: many; D gene: TRBD1; V gene: TRBV9; J gene: TRBJ1-1; CDR3 protein: CASSALQGAAAEAFF; CDR3 DNA: TGTGCCAGCAGCGCCCTGCAGGGGGCCGCTGCTGAAGCTTTCTTT
clone size: few; D gene: TRBD1; V gene: TRBV5-1; J gene: TRBJ2-1; CDR3 protein: CASSSEGQGYNEQFF; CDR3 DNA: TGCGCCAGCAGCTCGGAGGGACAGGGTTACAATGAGCAGTTCTTC
clone size: -; D gene: TRBD1; V gene: TRBV12-3/TRBV12-4; J gene: TRBJ1-5; CDR3 protein: CASSPPQGGRGNQPQHF; CDR3 DNA: TGTGCCAGCAGTCCACCACAGGGGGGTAGAGGCAATCAGCCCCAGCATTTT
clone size: few; D gene: TRBD1; V gene: TRBV28; J gene: TRBJ2-7; CDR3 protein: CASSLSGGLNEQYF; CDR3 DNA: TGTGCCAGCAGTTTATCAGGGGGCTTAAACGAGCAGTACTTC
clone size: few; D gene: -; V gene: TRBV4-1; J gene: TRBJ2-5; CDR3 protein: CASSQANRKETQYF; CDR3 DNA: TGCGCCAGCAGCCAAGCTAACAGAAAAGAGACCCAGTACTTC
clone size: -; D gene: -; V gene: TRBV7-2; J gene: TRBJ2-7; CDR3 protein: CASSFLGAYEQYF; CDR3 DNA: TGTGCCAGCAGCTTTCTGGGGGCCTACGAGCAGTACTTC
clone size: many; D gene: TRBD1; V gene: TRBV6-5; J gene: TRBJ2-5; CDR3 protein: CASSLGQGEETQYF; CDR3 DNA: TGTGCCAGCAGTTTGGGACAGGGGGAAGAGACCCAGTACTTC
clone size: many; D gene: -; V gene: TRBV6-6; J gene: TRBJ1-1; CDR3 protein: CASSHMLNTEAFF; CDR3 DNA: TGTGCCAGCAGCCATATGTTAAACACTGAAGCTTTCTTT